This is a list of T cell receptor beta chains from one sample in a study of CD8+CD57+ T cells in acquired aplastic anemia. A single record per CDR3 protein comes from TCRdb applying MiXCR to the reads. The sample holds about 160,000 distinct CDR3 sequences; approximately 40% are singletons and the top ten take 1.1%. The sample taken for sequencing was sorted CD4+, CD8+, or CD8+CD57+ T cells (not recorded which) from PBMCs. These receptors were obtained from a human donor in good health. The CDR3 runs from the conserved cysteine through the conserved F or W. A D gene is named only where the DNA matches it firmly. Size is stated for part of the rows, as once, few or many counts, or as a class when the clone is expanded.

V: TRBV10-1
J: TRBJ2-3
size: many
D: TRBD1
CDR3: CASSDMGQSTDTQYF
DNA: TGCGCCAGCAGTGATATGGGACAGAGCACAGATACGCAGTATTTT

V: TRBV2
J: TRBJ2-2
size: many
D: .
CDR3: CASRKGTTNTGELFF
DNA: TGTGCCAGCCGCAAGGGGACCACGAACACCGGGGAGCTGTTTTTT

V: TRBV9
J: TRBJ2-1
size: .
D: TRBD1
CDR3: CASSVGRDRTNEQFF
DNA: TGTGCCAGCAGCGTAGGTCGGGACAGAACCAATGAGCAGTTCTTC

V: TRBV5-1
J: TRBJ1-2
size: once
D: .
CDR3: CASSLGDIAYGYTF
DNA: TGCGCCAGCAGCTTGGGGGACATCGCCTATGGCTACACCTTC

V: TRBV5-6
J: TRBJ2-5
size: many
D: TRBD2
CDR3: CASSSGLAGEETQYF
DNA: TGTGCCAGCAGCTCGGGACTAGCGGGGGAGGAGACCCAGTACTTC

V: TRBV7-3
J: TRBJ2-5
size: few
D: .
CDR3: CASSLNPGETQYF
DNA: TGTGCCAGCAGCTTAAACCCCGGGGAGACCCAGTACTTC

V: TRBV6-1
J: TRBJ2-5
size: .
D: .
CDR3: CASSFEGRVIWETQYF
DNA: TGTGCCAGCAGCTTCGAGGGCAGGGTGATATGGGAGACCCAGTACTTC

V: TRBV20-1
J: TRBJ1-1
size: .
D: .
CDR3: CSASPGVGDTEAFF
DNA: TGCAGTGCTAGCCCCGGGGTCGGGGACACTGAAGCTTTCTTT

V: TRBV15
J: TRBJ1-5
size: .
D: TRBD1
CDR3: CATSARTGGNQPQHF
DNA: TGTGCCACCAGCGCACGGACAGGGGGTAATCAGCCCCAGCATTTT

V: TRBV15
J: TRBJ2-1
size: .
D: .
CDR3: CATSGHSYNEQFF
DNA: TGTGCCACCAGCGGACATAGTTACAATGAGCAGTTCTTC

V: TRBV29-1
J: TRBJ2-3
size: .
D: TRBD2
CDR3: CSVHRGGTDTQYF
DNA: TGCAGCGTCCACCGGGGGGGCACAGATACGCAGTATTTT

V: TRBV20-1
J: TRBJ2-3
size: many
D: TRBD2
CDR3: CSARGGSGGGTDTQYF
DNA: TGCAGTGCTAGAGGGGGTAGCGGGGGAGGCACAGATACGCAGTATTTT

V: TRBV10-3
J: TRBJ1-4
size: many
D: .
CDR3: CAINAARNEKLFF
DNA: TGTGCCATCAATGCAGCCCGAAATGAAAAACTGTTTTTT

V: TRBV7-9
J: TRBJ2-7
size: many
D: TRBD1
CDR3: CASSPTPGTGGSYEQYF
DNA: TGTGCCAGCAGCCCCACACCCGGGACAGGGGGGTCCTACGAGCAGTACTTC

V: TRBV6-4
J: TRBJ2-2
size: .
D: TRBD1
CDR3: CASRDRGNTGELFF
DNA: TGTGCCAGCAGGGACAGGGGTAACACCGGGGAGCTGTTTTTT

V: TRBV9
J: TRBJ2-1
size: .
D: TRBD2
CDR3: CASSVGGVSNEQFF
DNA: TGTGCCAGCAGCGTGGGGGGGGTGAGCAATGAGCAGTTCTTC

V: TRBV5-1
J: TRBJ2-2
size: few
D: .
CDR3: CASSRQEAGGLFF
DNA: TGCGCCAGCAGCCGACAGGAGGCCGGGGGGCTGTTTTTT

V: TRBV5-1
J: TRBJ2-1
size: .
D: TRBD2
CDR3: CASSLRRAGGEQFF
DNA: TGCGCCAGCAGCTTGAGGAGGGCGGGGGGTGAGCAGTTCTTC

V: TRBV29-1
J: TRBJ2-1
size: .
D: TRBD2
CDR3: CSGPGGLQYNEQFF
DNA: TGCAGCGGCCCCGGGGGACTACAATACAATGAGCAGTTCTTC

V: TRBV28
J: TRBJ2-7
size: few
D: .
CDR3: CASSQGGAGRIYEQYF
DNA: TGTGCCAGCAGCCAAGGAGGGGCGGGGAGGATATACGAGCAGTACTTC

V: TRBV6-5
J: TRBJ2-7
size: .
D: TRBD2
CDR3: CASSYSGLTSATYEQYF
DNA: TGTGCCAGCAGTTACTCGGGCCTGACTAGCGCTACCTACGAGCAGTACTTC

V: TRBV9
J: TRBJ1-3
size: many
D: .
CDR3: CASSSRGSGNTIYF
DNA: TGTGCCAGCAGCTCCAGGGGCTCTGGAAACACCATATATTTT

V: TRBV7-2
J: TRBJ2-7
size: once
D: TRBD1
CDR3: CASSHGTGDEQYF
DNA: TGTGCCAGCAGCCATGGGACAGGGGACGAGCAGTACTTC

V: TRBV12-5
J: TRBJ2-3
size: few
D: .
CDR3: CASGLDWGASTQYF
DNA: TGTGCTAGTGGTTTGGACTGGGGGGCCTCTACGCAGTATTTT

V: TRBV20-1
J: TRBJ2-3
size: few
D: .
CDR3: CSARGRADTQYF
DNA: TGCAGTGCTAGAGGCAGAGCAGATACGCAGTATTTT

V: TRBV2
J: TRBJ1-2
size: .
D: TRBD1
CDR3: CASNPGQGYGYTF
DNA: TGTGCCAGCAATCCGGGACAGGGCTATGGCTACACCTTC

V: TRBV20-1
J: TRBJ2-5
size: many
D: TRBD1
CDR3: CSASSRDSFQETQYF
DNA: TGCAGTGCTAGCAGTCGGGACAGCTTCCAAGAGACCCAGTACTTC

V: TRBV7-2
J: TRBJ1-4
size: many
D: .
CDR3: CASSSRLGSEKLFF
DNA: TGTGCCAGCAGCTCTCGGTTAGGTAGTGAAAAACTGTTTTTT

V: TRBV7-8
J: TRBJ2-1
size: once
D: .
CDR3: CAGGRSKSYNEQFF
DNA: TGTGCTGGAGGGAGGTCCAAATCCTACAATGAGCAGTTCTTC

V: TRBV2
J: TRBJ1-1
size: few
D: .
CDR3: CASSEAFF
DNA: TGTGCCAGCAGTGAAGCTTTCTTT

V: TRBV3-1
J: TRBJ1-6
size: many
D: .
CDR3: CASSQNGDSPLHF
DNA: TGTGCCAGCAGCCAAAATGGGGATTCACCCCTCCACTTT

V: TRBV20-1
J: TRBJ2-5
size: many
D: .
CDR3: CSTRPGGAETQYF
DNA: TGCAGTACGAGACCCGGGGGCGCGGAGACCCAGTACTTC

V: TRBV29-1
J: TRBJ1-6
size: many
D: TRBD1
CDR3: CSAQQGAMSPLHF
DNA: TGCAGCGCCCAACAGGGGGCGATGTCACCCCTCCACTTT

V: TRBV29-1
J: TRBJ1-5
size: many
D: TRBD1
CDR3: CSVQGAGNQPQHF
DNA: TGCAGCGTACAGGGGGCTGGCAATCAGCCCCAGCATTTT

V: TRBV15
J: TRBJ2-2
size: .
D: .
CDR3: CATSRDRVGGELFF
DNA: TGTGCCACCAGCAGAGATCGCGTTGGCGGGGAGCTGTTTTTT

V: TRBV6-2/TRBV6-3
J: TRBJ2-1
size: .
D: TRBD2
CDR3: CASSYSRLAGAHYNEQFF
DNA: TGTGCCAGCAGTTACTCCCGACTAGCGGGGGCCCACTACAATGAGCAGTTCTTC

V: TRBV15
J: TRBJ2-3
size: many
D: .
CDR3: CATSRDWGDTQYF
DNA: TGTGCCACCAGCAGAGATTGGGGGGATACGCAGTATTTT

V: TRBV12-3/TRBV12-4
J: TRBJ2-5
size: many
D: .
CDR3: CASSGTVGSETQYF
DNA: TGTGCCAGCAGTGGGACTGTAGGGTCGGAGACCCAGTACTTC

V: TRBV29-1
J: TRBJ2-5
size: .
D: TRBD2
CDR3: CSVRLAQETQYF
DNA: TGCAGCGTCCGACTAGCGCAAGAGACCCAGTACTTC